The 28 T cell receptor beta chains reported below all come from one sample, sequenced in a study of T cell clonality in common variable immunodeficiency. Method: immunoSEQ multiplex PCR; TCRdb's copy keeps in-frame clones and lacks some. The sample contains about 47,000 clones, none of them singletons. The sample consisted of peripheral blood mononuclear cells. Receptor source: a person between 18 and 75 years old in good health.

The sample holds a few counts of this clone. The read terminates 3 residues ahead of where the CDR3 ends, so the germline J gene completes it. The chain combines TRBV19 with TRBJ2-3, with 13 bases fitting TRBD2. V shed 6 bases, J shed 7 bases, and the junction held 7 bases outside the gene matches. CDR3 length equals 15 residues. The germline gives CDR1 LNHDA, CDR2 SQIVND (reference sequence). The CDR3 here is CASRGWTSGGHTQYF. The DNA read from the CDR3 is TGTGCCAGTAGGGGCTGGACTAGCGGGGGACATACG.

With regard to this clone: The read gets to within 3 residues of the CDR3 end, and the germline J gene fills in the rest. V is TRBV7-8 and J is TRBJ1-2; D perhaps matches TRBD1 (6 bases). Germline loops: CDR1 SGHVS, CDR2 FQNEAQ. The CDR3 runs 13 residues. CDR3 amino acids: CASSPSGGAGYTF. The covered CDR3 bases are TGTGCCAGCAGCCCCTCGGGGGGGGCGGGC.

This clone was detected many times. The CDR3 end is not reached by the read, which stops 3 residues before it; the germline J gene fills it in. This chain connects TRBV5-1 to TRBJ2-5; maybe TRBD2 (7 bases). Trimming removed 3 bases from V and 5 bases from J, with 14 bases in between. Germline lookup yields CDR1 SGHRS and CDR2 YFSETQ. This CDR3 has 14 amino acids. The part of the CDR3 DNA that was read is TGCGCCAGCAGCTACGGGGGGCGCGGGGAGACC. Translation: CASSYGGRGET. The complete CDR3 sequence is CASSYGGRGETQYF.

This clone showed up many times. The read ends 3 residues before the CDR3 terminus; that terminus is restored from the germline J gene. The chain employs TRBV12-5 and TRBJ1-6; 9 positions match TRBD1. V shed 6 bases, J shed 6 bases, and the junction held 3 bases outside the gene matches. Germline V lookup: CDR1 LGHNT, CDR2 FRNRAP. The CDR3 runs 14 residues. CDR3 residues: CASGLQGANSPLHF. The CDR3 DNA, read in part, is TGTGCTAGTGGCCTACAGGGGGCTAATTCACCC.

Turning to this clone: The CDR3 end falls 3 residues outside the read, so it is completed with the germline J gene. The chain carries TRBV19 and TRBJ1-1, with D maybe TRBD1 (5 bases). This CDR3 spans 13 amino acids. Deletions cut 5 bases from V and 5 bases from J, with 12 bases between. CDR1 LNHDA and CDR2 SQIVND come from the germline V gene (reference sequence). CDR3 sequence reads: CASSDLKGTEAFF. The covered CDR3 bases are TGTGCCAGTAGTGACCTTAAGGGGACTGAA. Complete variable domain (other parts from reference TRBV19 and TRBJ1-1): DGGITQSPKYLFRKEGQNVTLSCEQNLNHDAMYWYRQDPGQGLRLIYYSQIVNDFQKGDIAEGYSVSREKKESFPLTVTSAQKNPTAFYLCASSDLKGTEAFFGQGTRLTVV.

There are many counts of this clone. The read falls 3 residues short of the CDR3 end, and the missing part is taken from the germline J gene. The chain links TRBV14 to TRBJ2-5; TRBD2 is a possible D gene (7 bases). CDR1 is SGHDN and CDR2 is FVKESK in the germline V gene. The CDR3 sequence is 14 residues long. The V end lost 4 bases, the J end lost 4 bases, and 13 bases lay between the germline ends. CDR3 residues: CASSPLGGRETQYF. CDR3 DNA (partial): TGTGCCAGCAGCCCTTTGGGGGGGCGAGAGACC.

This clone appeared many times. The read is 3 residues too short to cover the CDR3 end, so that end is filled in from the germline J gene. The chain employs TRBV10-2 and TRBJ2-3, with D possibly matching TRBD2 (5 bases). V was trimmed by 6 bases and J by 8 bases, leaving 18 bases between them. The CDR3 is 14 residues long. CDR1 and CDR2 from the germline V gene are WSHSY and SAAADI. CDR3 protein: CASRVASDSGTQYF. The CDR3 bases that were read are TGCGCCAGCAGGGTAGCGTCCGATAGTGGTACG.

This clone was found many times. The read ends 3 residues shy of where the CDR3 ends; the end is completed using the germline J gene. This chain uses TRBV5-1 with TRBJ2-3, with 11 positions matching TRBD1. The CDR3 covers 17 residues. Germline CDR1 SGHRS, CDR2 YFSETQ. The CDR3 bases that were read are TGCGCCAGCAGCCAGGGGGAAGGACAGGGGGCCAATCAGCCG. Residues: CASSQGEGQGANQP. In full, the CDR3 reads CASSQGEGQGANQPQYF.

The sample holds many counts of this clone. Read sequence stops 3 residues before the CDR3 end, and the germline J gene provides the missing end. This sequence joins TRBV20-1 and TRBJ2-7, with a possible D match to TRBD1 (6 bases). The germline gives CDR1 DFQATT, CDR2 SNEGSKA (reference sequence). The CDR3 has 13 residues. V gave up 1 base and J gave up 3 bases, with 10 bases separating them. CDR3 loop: CSARGARGYEQYF. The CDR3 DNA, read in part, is TGCAGTGCTAGAGGGGCCAGGGGCTACGAG.

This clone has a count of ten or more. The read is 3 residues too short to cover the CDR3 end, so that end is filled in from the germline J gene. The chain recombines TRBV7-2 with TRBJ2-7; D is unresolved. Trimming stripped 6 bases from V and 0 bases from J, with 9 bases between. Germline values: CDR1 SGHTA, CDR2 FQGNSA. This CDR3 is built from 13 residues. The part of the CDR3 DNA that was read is TGTGCCAGCAGACTTCCGAACTCCTACGAG. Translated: CASRLPNSYE. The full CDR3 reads CASRLPNSYEQYF.

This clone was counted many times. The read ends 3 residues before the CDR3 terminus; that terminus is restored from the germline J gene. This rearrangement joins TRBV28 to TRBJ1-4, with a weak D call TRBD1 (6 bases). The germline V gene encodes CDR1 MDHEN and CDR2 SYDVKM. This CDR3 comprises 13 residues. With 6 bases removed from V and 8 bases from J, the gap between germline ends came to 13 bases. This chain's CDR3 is CASSPSRGEKLFF. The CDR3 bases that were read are TGTGCCAGCAGCCCCTCAAGGGGGGAAAAA.

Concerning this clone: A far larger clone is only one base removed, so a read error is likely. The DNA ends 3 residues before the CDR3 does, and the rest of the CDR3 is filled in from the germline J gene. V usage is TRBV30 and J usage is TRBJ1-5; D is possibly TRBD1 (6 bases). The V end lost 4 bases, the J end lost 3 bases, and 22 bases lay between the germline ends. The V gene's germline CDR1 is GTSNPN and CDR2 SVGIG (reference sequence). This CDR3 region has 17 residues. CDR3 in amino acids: CAWTPEQGPLLNQPQHF. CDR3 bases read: TGTGCCTGGACTCCAGAACAGGGACCCCTTCTCAATCAGCCC.

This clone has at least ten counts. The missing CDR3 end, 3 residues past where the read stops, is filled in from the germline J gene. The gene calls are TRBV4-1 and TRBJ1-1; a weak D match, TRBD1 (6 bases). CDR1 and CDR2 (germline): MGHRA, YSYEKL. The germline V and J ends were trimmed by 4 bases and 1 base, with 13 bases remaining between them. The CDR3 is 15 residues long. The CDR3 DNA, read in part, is TGCGCCAGCAGCCCCCAGCGGGGGGCGAACACTGAA. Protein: CASSPQRGANTE. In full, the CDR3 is CASSPQRGANTEAFF.

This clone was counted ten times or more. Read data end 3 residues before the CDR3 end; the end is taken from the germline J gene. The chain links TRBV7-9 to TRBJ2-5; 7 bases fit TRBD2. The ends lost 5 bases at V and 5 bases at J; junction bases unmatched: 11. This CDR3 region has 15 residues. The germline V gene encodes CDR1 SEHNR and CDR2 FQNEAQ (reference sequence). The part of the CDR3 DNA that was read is TGTGCCAGCAGCGTCCAGACTAGCCCAGGCGAGACC. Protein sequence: CASSVQTSPGET. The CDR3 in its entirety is CASSVQTSPGETQYF.

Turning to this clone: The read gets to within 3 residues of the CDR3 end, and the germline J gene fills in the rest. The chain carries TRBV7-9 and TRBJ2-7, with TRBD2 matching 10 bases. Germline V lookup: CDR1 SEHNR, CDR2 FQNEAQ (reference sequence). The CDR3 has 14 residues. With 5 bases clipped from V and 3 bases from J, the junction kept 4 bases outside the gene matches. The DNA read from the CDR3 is TGTGCCAGCAGCCCCCGGACTAGCGGCTACGAG. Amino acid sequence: CASSPRTSGYE. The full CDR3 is CASSPRTSGYEQYF.

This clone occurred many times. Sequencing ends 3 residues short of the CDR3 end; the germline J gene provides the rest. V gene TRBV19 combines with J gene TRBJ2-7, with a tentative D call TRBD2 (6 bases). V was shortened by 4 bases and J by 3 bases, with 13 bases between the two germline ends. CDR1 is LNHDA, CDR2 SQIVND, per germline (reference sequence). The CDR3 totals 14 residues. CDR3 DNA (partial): TGTGCCAGTAGTAATATTGGGGGGAACTACGAG. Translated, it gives CASSNIGGNYE. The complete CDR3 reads CASSNIGGNYEQYF.

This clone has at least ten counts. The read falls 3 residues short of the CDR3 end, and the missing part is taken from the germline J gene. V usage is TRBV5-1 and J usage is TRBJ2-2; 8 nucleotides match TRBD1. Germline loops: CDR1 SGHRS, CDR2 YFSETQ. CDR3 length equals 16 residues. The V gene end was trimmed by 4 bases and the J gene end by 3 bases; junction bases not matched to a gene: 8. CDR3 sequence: CASSPTGGRDTGELFF. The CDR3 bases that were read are TGCGCCAGCAGCCCTACAGGGGGTAGAGACACCGGGGAG.

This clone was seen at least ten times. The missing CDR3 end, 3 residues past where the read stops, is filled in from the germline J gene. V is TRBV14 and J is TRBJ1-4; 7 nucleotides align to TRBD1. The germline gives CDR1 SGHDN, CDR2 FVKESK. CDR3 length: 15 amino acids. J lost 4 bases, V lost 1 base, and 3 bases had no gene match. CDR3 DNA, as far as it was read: TGTGCCAGCAGCCAAGGGACAGGCCTTAATGAAAAA. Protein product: CASSQGTGLNEK. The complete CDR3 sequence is CASSQGTGLNEKLFF.

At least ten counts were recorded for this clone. This chain's CDR3 is CASSFDSHYEQYF. CDR3 DNA (partial): TGTGCCAGCAGTTTTGACAGCCACTACGAG. The chain links TRBV12-3 or TRBV12-4 to TRBJ2-7, with D possibly TRBD1 on 5 matching bases. The CDR3 end lies 3 residues beyond the end of the read and is filled in from the germline J gene. The length of the CDR3 is 13 residues. V lost 3 bases to trimming and J lost 3 bases, with 9 bases between them.

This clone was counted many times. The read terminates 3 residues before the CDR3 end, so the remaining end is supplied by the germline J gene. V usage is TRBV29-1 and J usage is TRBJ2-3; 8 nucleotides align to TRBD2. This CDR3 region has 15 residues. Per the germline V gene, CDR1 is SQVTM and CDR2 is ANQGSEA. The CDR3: CSVETGGGAWETQYF. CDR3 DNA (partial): TGCAGCGTTGAAACGGGAGGGGGGGCTTGGGAGACG.

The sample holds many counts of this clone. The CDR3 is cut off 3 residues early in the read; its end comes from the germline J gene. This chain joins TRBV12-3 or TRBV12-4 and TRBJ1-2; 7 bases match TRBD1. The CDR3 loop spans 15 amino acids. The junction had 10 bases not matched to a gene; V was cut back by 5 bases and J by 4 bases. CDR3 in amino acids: CASSINRGESYGYTF. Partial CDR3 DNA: TGTGCCAGCAGTATAAACAGGGGCGAATCCTATGGC.

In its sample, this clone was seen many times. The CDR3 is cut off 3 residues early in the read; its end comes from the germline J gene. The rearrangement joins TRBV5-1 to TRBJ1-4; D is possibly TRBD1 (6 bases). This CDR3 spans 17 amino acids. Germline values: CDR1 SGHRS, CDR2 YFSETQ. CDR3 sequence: CASSLDGQLSYNSPLFF. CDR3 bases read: TGCGCCAGCAGCTTGGATGGACAGCTGAGCTATAATTCACCA.

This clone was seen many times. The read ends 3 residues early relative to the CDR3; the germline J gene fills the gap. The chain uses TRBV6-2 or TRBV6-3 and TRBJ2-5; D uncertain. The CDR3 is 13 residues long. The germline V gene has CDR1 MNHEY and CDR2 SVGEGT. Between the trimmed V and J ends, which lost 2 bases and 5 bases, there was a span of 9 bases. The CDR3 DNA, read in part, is TGTGCCAGCAGTTACGTAGCTCCCGAGACC. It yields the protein CASSYVAPET. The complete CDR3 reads CASSYVAPETQYF.

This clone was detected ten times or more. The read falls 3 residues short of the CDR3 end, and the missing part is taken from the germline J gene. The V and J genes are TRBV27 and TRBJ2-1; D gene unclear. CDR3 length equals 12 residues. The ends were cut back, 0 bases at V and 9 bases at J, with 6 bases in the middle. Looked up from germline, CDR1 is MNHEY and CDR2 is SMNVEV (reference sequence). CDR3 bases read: TGTGCCAGCAGTTTATCTTACGGTGAG. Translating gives CASSLSYGE. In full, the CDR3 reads CASSLSYGEQFF.

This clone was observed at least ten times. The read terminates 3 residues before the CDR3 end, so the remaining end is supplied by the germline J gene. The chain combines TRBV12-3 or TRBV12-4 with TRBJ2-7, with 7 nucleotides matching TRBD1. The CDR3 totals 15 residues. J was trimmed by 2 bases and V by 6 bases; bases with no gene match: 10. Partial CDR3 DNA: TGTGCCAGCAGCCCTAACAGGGGAATCGCCTACGAG. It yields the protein CASSPNRGIAYE. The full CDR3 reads CASSPNRGIAYEQYF.

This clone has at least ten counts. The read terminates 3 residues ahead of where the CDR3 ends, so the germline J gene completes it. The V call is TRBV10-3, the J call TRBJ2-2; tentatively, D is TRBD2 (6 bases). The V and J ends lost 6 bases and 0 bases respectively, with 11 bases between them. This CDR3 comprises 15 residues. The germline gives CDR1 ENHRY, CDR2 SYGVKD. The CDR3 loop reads CAISPGTSNTGELFF. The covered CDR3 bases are TGTGCCATCAGCCCCGGGACTTCGAACACCGGGGAG.

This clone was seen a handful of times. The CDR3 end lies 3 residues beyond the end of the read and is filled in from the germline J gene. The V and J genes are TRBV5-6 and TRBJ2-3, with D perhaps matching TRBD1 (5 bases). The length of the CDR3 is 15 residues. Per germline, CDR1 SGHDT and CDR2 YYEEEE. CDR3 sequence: CASSPGGAVNQPQYF. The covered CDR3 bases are TGTGCCAGCAGCCCTGGTGGGGCAGTCAATCAGCCG.

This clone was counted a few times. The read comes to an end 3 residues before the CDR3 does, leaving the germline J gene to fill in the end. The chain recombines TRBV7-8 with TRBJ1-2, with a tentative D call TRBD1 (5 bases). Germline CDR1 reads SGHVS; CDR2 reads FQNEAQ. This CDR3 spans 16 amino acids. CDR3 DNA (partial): TGTGCCAGCAGCTCGGGACTAGCGGGATACACAGATACC. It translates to CASSSGLAGYTDT. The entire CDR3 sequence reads CASSSGLAGYTDTYTF. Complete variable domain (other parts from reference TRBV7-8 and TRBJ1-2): GAGVSQSPRYKVAKRGQDVALRCDPISGHVSLFWYQQALGQGPEFLTYFQNEAQLDKSGLPSDRFFAERPEGSVSTLKIQRTQQEDSAVYLCASSSGLAGYTDTYTFGSGTRLTVV.